The entry below gives a single TCR beta chain sequence along with its context. Its antigen remains unknown. The CDR3 contains 16 residues. From germline, CDR1 is LGHDT and CDR2 YNNKEL (reference sequence). The V gene end was trimmed by 2 bases and the J gene end by 3 bases; junction bases not matched to a gene: 7. The sample is drawn from a study of identical twins. Study-wide results and limits: It was out-of-frame TCR alpha sharing in monozygotic twins that models underestimated.

MiXCR was run by TCRdb on the 5' RACE reads, yielding one entry per CDR3 protein. Among over 600,000 distinct CDR3 sequences listed, 21% were seen once. This sample also appeared in a second study, on T cells expressing NK-cell markers.

This rearrangement joins TRBV3-1 to TRBJ2-1; 7 nucleotides line up with TRBD2. This clonotype was sampled from a woman in her late teens or twenties in good health. What was sequenced was PBMCs. CDR3 in DNA: TGTGCCAGCAGCCAATCGGAGCGGGACTACTACAATGAGCAGTTCTTC. Residues: CASSQSERDYYNEQFF.